This T cell receptor (beta chain) was profiled in a study of Graves' ophthalmopathy and Graves' hyperthyroidism. General study results and limits: Both an approximately 70% sensitivity and a 72.22% specificity characterized the model's predictions of ophthalmopathy progression.

Stable hyperthyroidism was defined by absence of ophthalmopathy within 18 months of follow-up. The authors diagnosed from clinical symptoms, serum thyroxine, TRAb, thyroid ultrasound and orbital computed tomography. This clonotype was counted ten times or more. Its antigen is currently unknown. CDR3 regions of TCR beta were amplified from RNA transcripts. Investigators did first-round RT-PCR with HTBI primers, then second-round multiplex PCR. A single record per CDR3 protein comes from TCRdb applying MiXCR to the multiplex PCR reads. Of 400,000 to 450,000 distinct CDR3 sequences detected, 20% to 25% appear once; the ten largest clones hold approximately 3%. J gave up 7 bases and V 6 bases, and 11 bases lay outside the gene matches. Germline loops: CDR1 MNHNS, CDR2 SASEGT. The CDR3 has 14 amino acids.

This sequence was found in a young woman with stable Graves' hyperthyroidism. The source material was peripheral blood. The chain combines TRBV6-1 with TRBJ2-7; 8 bases are a match to TRBD2. The CDR3 reads CASSRGTRLSEQYF. The CDR3 region has the DNA TGTGCCAGCAGCCGCGGGACTAGATTATCGGAGCAGTACTTC.